This entry lists 24 T cell receptor beta chains sequenced from one sample in a study of CXCR3-negative and CXCR3-positive naive CD8 T cells. Via 5' RACE with UMI labels, TRB cDNA libraries were prepared. TCRdb re-called the 5' RACE reads and shows each CDR3 protein once, DNA omitted. The listing contains roughly 120,000 distinct CDR3 sequences. Overall study findings and caveats: Relative to CXCR3-negative naive cells, CXCR3-positive naive cells had more hydrophobic TRB CDR3s.

Their antigens remain unidentified. Specimen: naive CXCR3+ CD8+ T cells from blood. Subset in this sample: CD45RO-CCR7+CD27+CD95- naive CD8+ T cells expressing CXCR3 (TNR3+). These receptors all come from a human donor in good health. Some clones in this sample may be carry-over from other donors' samples.

The chain uses TRBV5-4 and TRBJ2-7; checking the TCRdb D call of TRBD2 is not possible without DNA. Germline V gene lookup returns CDR1 SGHNT and CDR2 YYREEE (reference sequence). The length of the CDR3 is 17 residues. CDR3 amino acids: CASSWGSGGARSYEQYF.

This chain links TRBV13 with TRBJ1-1. CDR3 size: 13 residues. Germline CDR1 reads PRHDT; CDR2 reads FYEKMQ (reference sequence). CDR3 sequence reads: CASSLVGVTEAFF.

The chain carries TRBV5-1 and TRBJ2-4; TCRdb calls TRBD2, which cannot be checked without DNA. CDR3 size: 16 residues. Germline V lookup: CDR1 SGHRS, CDR2 YFSETQ. CDR3 residues: CASSLEPSGSAKVQYF.

J is TRBJ2-1 and V is TRBV24-1; no DNA is available, so the TRBD2 call from TCRdb remains unchecked. The germline gives CDR1 KGHDR, CDR2 SFDVKD. The CDR3 contains 14 residues. The CDR3 here is CATSDLSGGHEQFF.

V gene TRBV15 combines with J gene TRBJ2-1; TCRdb's D call, TRBD1, is unchecked because there is no DNA. The CDR3 runs 12 residues. Germline CDR1 reads LNHNV; CDR2 reads YYDKDF (reference sequence). Here the CDR3 reads CATGGDYNEQFF.

The V call is TRBV7-3, the J call TRBJ1-2; without DNA, the TCRdb call of TRBD1 cannot be checked. This CDR3 comprises 12 residues. CDR1 is SGHTA, CDR2 FQGTGA, per germline. The CDR3 loop reads CASSTGGYGYTF.

V gene TRBV4-1 combines with J gene TRBJ2-2; the D call of TRBD1 rests on TCRdb alone, since no DNA is present to check it. The CDR3 is 18 amino acids. CDR1 is MGHRA and CDR2 is YSYEKL in the germline V gene. This CDR3 reads CASSQEGGGGPNTGELFF.

The chain is built from TRBV15 and TRBJ2-7; TCRdb's D gene call, TRBD2, goes unchecked for lack of DNA. The CDR3 extends over 12 amino acids. Germline CDR1 reads LNHNV; CDR2 reads YYDKDF (reference sequence). The CDR3 sequence is CATALGSYEQYF.

V usage is TRBV21-1 and J usage is TRBJ2-1; there is no DNA to check the TCRdb D call of TRBD1. TRBV21-1 is a pseudogene. The CDR3 length is 18 residues. CDR3 sequence: CASCIEGRPRTDSNEQFF.

The chain employs TRBV28 and TRBJ2-1; as DNA is missing, the TRBD1 call by TCRdb cannot be tested. Germline V gives CDR1 MDHEN, CDR2 SYDVKM. CDR3 length equals 13 residues. CDR3 region: CASSLVTRDEQFF.

The gene calls are TRBV7-3 and TRBJ2-1; TCRdb names TRBD2, which stays unverified in the absence of DNA. Germline values: CDR1 SGHTA, CDR2 FQGTGA. This CDR3 spans 12 amino acids. The CDR3 region is CASSFGGDEQFF.

CDR3 amino acids: CASAPTGSSYEQYF. V and J are TRBV19 and TRBJ2-7; the D call of TRBD1 rests on TCRdb alone, since no DNA is present to check it. Per germline, CDR1 LNHDA and CDR2 SQIVND (reference sequence). The CDR3 is 14 amino acids.

The chain combines TRBV7-2 with TRBJ2-5; TCRdb returns TRBD2, unconfirmable since there is no DNA. The CDR3 extends over 17 amino acids. CDR1 is SGHTA, CDR2 FQGNSA, per germline. CDR3: CASSSIWGLAAQETQYF.

The V call is TRBV24-1, the J call TRBJ2-3; TCRdb reports TRBD2, a call that lacks DNA to check it against. Germline assignment: CDR1 KGHDR and CDR2 SFDVKD. There are 14 residues in the CDR3. The CDR3 reads CATSDRVGADTQYF.

The chain recombines TRBV7-9 with TRBJ1-5. The CDR3 consists of 14 residues. CDR1 and CDR2 from the germline V gene are SEHNR and FQNEAQ (reference sequence). CDR3 amino acids: CASSPWTSNQPQHF.

This CDR3 is CSARPARGQGLDEQYF. V gene TRBV20-1 combines with J gene TRBJ2-7; without DNA, the TCRdb call of TRBD1 cannot be checked. This CDR3 is 16 amino acids long. Germline CDR1 reads DFQATT; CDR2 reads SNEGSKA (reference sequence).

This chain links TRBV7-7 with TRBJ2-7; the D call from TCRdb, TRBD1, cannot be confirmed without DNA. CDR3 length: 15 amino acids. Germline assignment: CDR1 SSHAT and CDR2 FNYEAQ (reference sequence). The CDR3 protein is CASSPRTAAPNEQYF.

The chain couples TRBV7-9 to TRBJ2-2; without DNA, the TCRdb call of TRBD2 cannot be checked. The CDR3 length is 16 residues. Germline CDR1 SEHNR, CDR2 FQNEAQ (reference sequence). The CDR3 here is CASSLGRQGDTGELFF.

The chain recombines TRBV14 with TRBJ2-7. CDR1 SGHDN and CDR2 FVKESK come from the germline V gene. CDR3 size: 16 residues. The chain's CDR3 is CASSQEATSPSYEQYF.

The chain carries TRBV7-3 and TRBJ1-5; TCRdb picks TRBD1, but there is no DNA to check that call. The V gene's germline CDR1 is SGHTA and CDR2 FQGTGA. CDR3 length equals 13 residues. The CDR3 loop is CASSSTGDQPQHF.

V usage is TRBV6-4 and J usage is TRBJ2-1; the D call of TRBD1 rests on TCRdb alone, since no DNA is present to check it. Germline loops: CDR1 MRHNA, CDR2 SNTAGT. This CDR3 spans 15 amino acids. This CDR3 is CASSELGQGINEQFF.

The chain uses TRBV12-3 or TRBV12-4 and TRBJ2-5; TCRdb designates TRBD1, a call that cannot be tested without DNA. CDR3 length equals 16 residues. CDR3 sequence reads: CASSYGQVRAQETQYF.

This chain joins TRBV29-1 and TRBJ2-3; there is no DNA to check the TCRdb D call of TRBD2. The V gene's germline CDR1 is SQVTM and CDR2 ANQGSEA. This CDR3 is built from 16 residues. CDR3 protein: CSVDARLAGESDTQYF.

The genes are TRBV28 and TRBJ2-7. Germline V CDR1 and CDR2: MDHEN, SYDVKM. CDR3 size: 13 residues. This CDR3 is CASSHPIANEQYF.